This TCR beta chain was obtained from a study of blood T cell repertoires in COVID-19. About the study: Samples taken during acute and convalescent COVID-19 were collected in the United States, Italy and Spain.

The protocol was immunoSEQ multiplex PCR, while the TCRdb copy is restricted to in-frame clones and leaves out a portion. The sample contains around 67,000 clones, about 81% of which appear only once. Sequences were obtained from peripheral blood. The receptor was isolated from a human donor in a cohort sampled during active COVID-19.

In nucleotides, the CDR3 is TGTGCCAGCAGCTCCGGCGGGAGCTCTGGGGCCAACGTCCTGACTTTC. Translated: CASSSGGSSGANVLTF. This chain joins TRBV7-3 and TRBJ2-6; 7 nucleotides match TRBD2. From germline, CDR1 is SGHTA and CDR2 FQGTGA. The CDR3 totals 16 residues. Trimming at V came to 4 bases and at J to 0 bases, leaving 3 bases not matched to a gene.